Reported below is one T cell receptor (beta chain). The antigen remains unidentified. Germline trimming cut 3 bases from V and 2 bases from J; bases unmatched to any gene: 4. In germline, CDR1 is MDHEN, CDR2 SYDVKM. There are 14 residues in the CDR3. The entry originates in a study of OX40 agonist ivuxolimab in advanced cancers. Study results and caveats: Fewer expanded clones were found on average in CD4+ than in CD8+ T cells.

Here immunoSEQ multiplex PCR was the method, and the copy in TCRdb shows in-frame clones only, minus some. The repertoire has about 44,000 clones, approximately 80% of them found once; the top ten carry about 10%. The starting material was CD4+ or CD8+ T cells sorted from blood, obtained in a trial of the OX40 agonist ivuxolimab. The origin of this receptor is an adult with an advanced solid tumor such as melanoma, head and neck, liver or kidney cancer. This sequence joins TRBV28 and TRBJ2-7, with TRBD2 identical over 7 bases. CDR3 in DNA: TGTGCCAGCAGTTTTGTACGGGAGGCCTACGAGCAGTACTTC. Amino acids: CASSFVREAYEQYF. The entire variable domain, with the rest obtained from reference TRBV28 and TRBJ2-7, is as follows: DVKVTQSSRYLVKRTGEKVFLECVQDMDHENMFWYRQDPGLGLRLIYFSYDVKMKEKGDIPEGYSVSREKKERFSLILESASTNQTSMYLCASSFVREAYEQYFGPGTRLTVT.